The rows below give T cell receptor beta chains drawn from one sample of a study of cytomegalovirus exposure and HLA in healthy donors. Clones were read by immunoSEQ multiplex PCR, and TCRdb kept only the in-frame ones, dropping some. Of approximately 130,000 clones in the sample, 81% were seen once. The sample comprised PBMCs. The receptor source for this set is a woman aged 40 to 50 in good health and CMV-seronegative. Each CDR3 is given with its conserved first and last residue. A D gene is named only where the DNA matches it firmly. A row's size may be missing; if present it is once, few, many or a size class.

V	D	size	J	DNA	CDR3
TRBV28	TRBD1	.	TRBJ2-7	TGTGCCAGCGAGAGGGACAGGCTGAGGAGGTTTTACGAGCAGTACTTC	CASERDRLRRFYEQYF
TRBV9	.	.	TRBJ2-2	TGTGCCAGCAGCGTAGTCTCGGGGTACGGGGAGCTGTTTTTT	CASSVVSGYGELFF
TRBV30	.	few	TRBJ1-1	TGTGCCTGGAGTGTCCCGGGATCTAGGGCTTTCTTT	CAWSVPGSRAFF
TRBV5-6	.	.	TRBJ1-6	TGTGCCAGCAGCCTCCTCGGGGAGGGAGACTATAATTCACCCCTCCACTTT	CASSLLGEGDYNSPLHF
TRBV27	.	few	TRBJ2-5	TGTGCCAGCAGTTTCCAAGACGGGGGTAGAGAGACCCAGTACTTC	CASSFQDGGRETQYF
TRBV6-5	TRBD2	.	TRBJ2-3	TGTGCCAGCAGTTACGCCTCTAGCGGGAGGCCAGATACGCAGTATTTT	CASSYASSGRPDTQYF
TRBV10-3	TRBD1	.	TRBJ2-2	TGTGCCATCAAAGACTCGGGACAGGGTTATACCGGGGAGCTGTTTTTT	CAIKDSGQGYTGELFF
TRBV9	TRBD2	.	TRBJ2-2	TGTGCCAGCAGCGTGAGGACTAGCGGGGGGGATAACACCGGGGAGCTGTTTTTT	CASSVRTSGGDNTGELFF
TRBV4-1	.	.	TRBJ1-5	TGCGCCAGCAGCCAAGTTATGGGGGGTAATAGCAATCAGCCCCAGCATTTT	CASSQVMGGNSNQPQHF
TRBV9	.	.	TRBJ2-5	TGTGCCAGCAGCGTAGCTACAGGCAGCGCTTTTGAGACCCAGTACTTC	CASSVATGSAFETQYF
TRBV9	TRBD1	.	TRBJ2-2	TGTGCCAGCAGCGTAGCCCGACAGGGCTTCGGGGAGCTGTTTTTT	CASSVARQGFGELFF
TRBV6-5	TRBD1	.	TRBJ1-2	TGTGCCAGCAGTAGGGGGGGACAGGGGGCCTATGGCTACACCTTC	CASSRGGQGAYGYTF
TRBV7-6	.	.	TRBJ1-2	TGTGCCAGCAGCTTACGACGGACAGAAGGCTACACCTTC	CASSLRRTEGYTF
TRBV27	.	.	TRBJ1-1	TGTGCCAGCAGTTTATCGTACGGGACTGAAGCTTTCTTT	CASSLSYGTEAFF
TRBV2	TRBD1	few	TRBJ1-5	TGTGCCAGCAGCCAAGGACAGGGGGCTTATCAGCCCCAGCATTTT	CASSQGQGAYQPQHF
TRBV6-8	TRBD1	few	TRBJ1-3	TGTGCCATGAACAGGGGAGGTGGAAACACCATATATTTT	CAMNRGGGNTIYF
TRBV27	TRBD1	.	TRBJ1-2	TGTGCCAGCGGGGACAGATACTATGGCTACACCTTC	CASGDRYYGYTF
TRBV10-3	.	.	TRBJ1-4	TGTGCCATCAGTGAGTCGGCCGAAAAACTGTTTTTT	CAISESAEKLFF
TRBV27	TRBD1	.	TRBJ1-2	TGTGCCAGCAGTTTAAATTCAGGGGGCGGTGGAACCTATGGCTACACCTTC	CASSLNSGGGGTYGYTF
TRBV9	TRBD2	.	TRBJ2-1	TGTGCCAGCAGCGTAGCTGGTAGCGGGGGGGCTAATGAGCAGTTCTTC	CASSVAGSGGANEQFF
TRBV7-9	TRBD1	.	TRBJ1-1	TGTGCCAGCAGCTTAGGGACAGGGGTGGGGAACACTGAAGCTTTCTTT	CASSLGTGVGNTEAFF
TRBV5-6	TRBD2	.	TRBJ2-1	TGTGCCAGCAGCTACGGGACTAGCGGCAATGAGCAGTTCTTC	CASSYGTSGNEQFF
TRBV7-6	.	.	TRBJ1-1	TGTGCCAGCAGCTTATGGGGGGGCTCTATGAACACTGAAGCTTTCTTT	CASSLWGGSMNTEAFF
TRBV7-2	TRBD2	.	TRBJ2-5	TGTGCCAGCAGCTTTATCGGCGGGGGGGCACAAGAGACCCAGTACTTC	CASSFIGGGAQETQYF
TRBV15	.	.	TRBJ2-6	TGTGCCACCGGAGCAGGGCCAACAAGCTCTGGGGCCAACGTCCTGACTTTC	CATGAGPTSSGANVLTF
TRBV4-1	.	.	TRBJ2-2	TGCGCCAGCAGCCATCGAGGTCCGACCGGGGAGCTGTTTTTT	CASSHRGPTGELFF
TRBV5-1	TRBD2	.	TRBJ2-1	TGCGCCAGCAGCTTAGCGGGACCTCTATACAATGAGCAGTTCTTC	CASSLAGPLYNEQFF
TRBV5-4	.	.	TRBJ2-2	TGTGCCAGCAGCTCCGACTTAGTGGCGGCGAACACCGGGGAGCTGTTTTTT	CASSSDLVAANTGELFF
TRBV18	.	.	TRBJ2-1	TGTGCCAGCTCACCAGTCCTAGCCGAAAACAATGAGCAGTTCTTC	CASSPVLAENNEQFF
TRBV11-3	.	.	TRBJ2-3	TGTGCCAGCAGCTGGAGAGGAGATACGCAGTATTTT	CASSWRGDTQYF
TRBV5-6	.	.	TRBJ2-7	TGTGCCAGCAGCCCGGCCTGGCGGGTTTCGGACGAGCAGTACTTC	CASSPAWRVSDEQYF
TRBV30	TRBD2	.	TRBJ2-3	TGTGCCTGGAGTGTAGCGGGGGGGATAACAGATACGCAGTATTTT	CAWSVAGGITDTQYF
TRBV7-9	TRBD1	.	TRBJ2-2	TGTGCCAGCAGCCCCGGGACAGGGGTCCTCTACACCGGGGAGCTGTTTTTT	CASSPGTGVLYTGELFF
TRBV5-1	.	.	TRBJ2-4	TGCGCCAGCAGCCCCGGACAGAACCTAGCCAAAAACATTCAGTACTTC	CASSPGQNLAKNIQYF
TRBV25-1	.	once	TRBJ2-3	TGTGCCAGCGGACTTTCTGTGGGTACGCAGTATTTT	CASGLSVGTQYF
TRBV7-2	TRBD1	.	TRBJ1-5	TGTGCCAGCAATCAACAGGGGAGGCAGCCCCAGCATTTT	CASNQQGRQPQHF
TRBV28	.	.	TRBJ1-5	TGTGCCAGCAGTTTATCAGGGTTGGGTCAGCCCCAGCATTTT	CASSLSGLGQPQHF
TRBV11-2	.	.	TRBJ2-7	TGTGCCAGCAGCTTAGATGCGCCCTACGAGCAGTACTTC	CASSLDAPYEQYF
TRBV7-2	.	.	TRBJ1-5	TGTGCCAGCAGCTTGGCTGGGTTTGAGATAGGGAGTCAGCCCCAGCATTTT	CASSLAGFEIGSQPQHF
TRBV25-1	.	.	TRBJ2-5	TGTGCCAGCGGCCAAACCGTTACGGAGACCCAGTACTTC	CASGQTVTETQYF
TRBV27	TRBD1	.	TRBJ1-5	TGTGCCAGCAGCCGGACAGGGGATAGCAATCAGCCCCAGCATTTT	CASSRTGDSNQPQHF
TRBV19	TRBD1	.	TRBJ2-2	TGTGCCGGAGGGACAGGGGTGGTCGGGGAGCTGTTTTTT	CAGGTGVVGELFF